This T cell receptor (beta chain) was documented in a study of T cell responses to AZD1222 COVID-19 vaccine. General study findings and limits: At study baseline, merely five or six AZD1222 recipients were seropositive.

This CDR3 has 13 amino acids. Germline V CDR1 and CDR2: MDHEN, SYDVKM. Trimming took 5 bases from V and 6 from J, leaving 13 bases between them. About this clone: Its specificity is unknown.

The method was immunoSEQ multiplex PCR; TCRdb's version includes in-frame clones alone and lacks a portion of them. The data show over 150,000 clones, 85% to 90% seen once. V and J are TRBV28 and TRBJ1-1; D is uncertain. The TCR sequence derives from an adult in good health. The sample in question was peripheral blood, obtained on day 0 of AZD1222 vaccination. Written as DNA, the CDR3 is TGTGCCAGCAGTCAGAGGGTTCGCCCTGAAGCTTTCTTT. Translation gives CASSQRVRPEAFF.